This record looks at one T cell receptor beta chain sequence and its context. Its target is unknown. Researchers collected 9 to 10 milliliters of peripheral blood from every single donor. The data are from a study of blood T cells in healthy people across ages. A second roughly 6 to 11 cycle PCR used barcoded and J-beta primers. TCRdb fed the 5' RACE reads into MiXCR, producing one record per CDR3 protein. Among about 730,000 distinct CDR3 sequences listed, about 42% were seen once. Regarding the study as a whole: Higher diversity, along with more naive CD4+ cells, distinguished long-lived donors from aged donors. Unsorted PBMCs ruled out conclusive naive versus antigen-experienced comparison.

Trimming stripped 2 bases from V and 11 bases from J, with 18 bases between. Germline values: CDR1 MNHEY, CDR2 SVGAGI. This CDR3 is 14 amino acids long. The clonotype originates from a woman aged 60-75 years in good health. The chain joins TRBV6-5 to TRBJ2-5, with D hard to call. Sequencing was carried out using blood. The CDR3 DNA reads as TGTGCCAGCAGTTACGGCCTCGGTCTCAATGAGCAGTACTTC. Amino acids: CASSYGLGLNEQYF.